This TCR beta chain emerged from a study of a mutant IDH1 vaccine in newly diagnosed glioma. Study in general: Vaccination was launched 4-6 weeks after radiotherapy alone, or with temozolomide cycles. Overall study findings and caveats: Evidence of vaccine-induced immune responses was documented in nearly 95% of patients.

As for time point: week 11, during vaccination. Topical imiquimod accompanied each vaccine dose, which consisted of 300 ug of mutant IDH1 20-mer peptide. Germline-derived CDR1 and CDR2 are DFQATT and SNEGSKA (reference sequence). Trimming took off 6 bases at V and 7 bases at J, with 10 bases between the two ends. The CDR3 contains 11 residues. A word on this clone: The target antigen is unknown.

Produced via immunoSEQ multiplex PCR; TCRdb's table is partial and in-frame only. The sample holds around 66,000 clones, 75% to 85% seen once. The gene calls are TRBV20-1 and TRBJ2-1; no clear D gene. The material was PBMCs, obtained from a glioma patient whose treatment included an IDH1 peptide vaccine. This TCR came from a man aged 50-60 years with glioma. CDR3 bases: TGCAGTGCCAGGTTTAGAAATGAGCAGTTCTTC. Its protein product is CSARFRNEQFF.